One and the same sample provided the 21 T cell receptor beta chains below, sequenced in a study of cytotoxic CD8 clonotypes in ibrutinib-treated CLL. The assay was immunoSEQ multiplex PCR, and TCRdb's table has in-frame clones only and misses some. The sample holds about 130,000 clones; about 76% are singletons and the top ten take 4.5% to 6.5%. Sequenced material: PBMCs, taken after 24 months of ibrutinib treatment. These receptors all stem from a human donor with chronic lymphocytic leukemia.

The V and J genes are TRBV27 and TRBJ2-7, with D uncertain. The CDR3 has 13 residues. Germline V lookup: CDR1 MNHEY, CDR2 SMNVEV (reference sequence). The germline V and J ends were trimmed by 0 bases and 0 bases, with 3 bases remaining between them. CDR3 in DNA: TGTGCCAGCAGTTTATCGGCCTCCTACGAGCAGTACTTC. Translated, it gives CASSLSASYEQYF.

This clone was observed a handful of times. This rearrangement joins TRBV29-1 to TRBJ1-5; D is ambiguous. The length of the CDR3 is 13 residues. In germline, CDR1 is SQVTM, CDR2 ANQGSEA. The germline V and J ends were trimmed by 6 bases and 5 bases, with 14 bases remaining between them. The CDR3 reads CSVVDEGHQPQHF. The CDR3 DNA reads TGCAGCGTCGTGGACGAAGGTCATCAGCCCCAGCATTTT.

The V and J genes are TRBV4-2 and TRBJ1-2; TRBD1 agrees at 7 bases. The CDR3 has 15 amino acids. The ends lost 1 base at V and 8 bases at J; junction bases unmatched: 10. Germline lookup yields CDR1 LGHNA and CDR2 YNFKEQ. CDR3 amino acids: CASSQVPDRDEGYTF. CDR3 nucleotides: TGTGCCAGCAGCCAAGTCCCTGACAGGGATGAGGGCTACACCTTC.

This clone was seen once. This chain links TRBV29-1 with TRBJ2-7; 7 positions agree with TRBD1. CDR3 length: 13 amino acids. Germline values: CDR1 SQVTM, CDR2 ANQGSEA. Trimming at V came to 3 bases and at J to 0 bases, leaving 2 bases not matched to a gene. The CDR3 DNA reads TGCAGCGTTGACGACAGGGACTCCTACGAGCAGTACTTC. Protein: CSVDDRDSYEQYF.

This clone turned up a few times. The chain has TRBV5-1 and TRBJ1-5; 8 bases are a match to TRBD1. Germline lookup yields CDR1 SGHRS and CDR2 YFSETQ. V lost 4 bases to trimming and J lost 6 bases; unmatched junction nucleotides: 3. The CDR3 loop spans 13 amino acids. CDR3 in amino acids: CASSRTGSQPQHF. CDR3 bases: TGCGCCAGCAGCCGGACAGGGAGTCAGCCCCAGCATTTT.

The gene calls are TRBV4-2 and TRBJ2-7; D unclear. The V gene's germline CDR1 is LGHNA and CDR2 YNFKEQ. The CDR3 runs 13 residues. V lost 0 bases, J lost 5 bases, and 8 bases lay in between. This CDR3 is CASSQDRPNEQYF. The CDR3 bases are TGTGCCAGCAGCCAAGATCGCCCCAACGAGCAGTACTTC.

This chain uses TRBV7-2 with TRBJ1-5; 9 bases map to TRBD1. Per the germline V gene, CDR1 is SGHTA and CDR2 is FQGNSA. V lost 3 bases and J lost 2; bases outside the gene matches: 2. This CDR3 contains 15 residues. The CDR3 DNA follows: TGTGCCAGCAGCTTTGGGGACAGGGGCAATCAGCCCCAGCATTTT. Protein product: CASSFGDRGNQPQHF.

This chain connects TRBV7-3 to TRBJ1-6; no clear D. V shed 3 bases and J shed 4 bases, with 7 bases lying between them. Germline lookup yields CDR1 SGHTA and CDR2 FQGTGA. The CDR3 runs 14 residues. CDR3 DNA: TGTGCCAGCAGCTTTTCGGCTTATAATTCACCCCTCCACTTT. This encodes CASSFSAYNSPLHF.

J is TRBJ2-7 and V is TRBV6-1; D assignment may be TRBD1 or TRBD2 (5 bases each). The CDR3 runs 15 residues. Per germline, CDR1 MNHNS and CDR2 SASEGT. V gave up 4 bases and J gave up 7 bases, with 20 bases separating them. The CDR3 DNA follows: TGTGCCAGCAGTGGACCGGGGACCACCTTGGGGGAGCAGTACTTC. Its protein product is CASSGPGTTLGEQYF.

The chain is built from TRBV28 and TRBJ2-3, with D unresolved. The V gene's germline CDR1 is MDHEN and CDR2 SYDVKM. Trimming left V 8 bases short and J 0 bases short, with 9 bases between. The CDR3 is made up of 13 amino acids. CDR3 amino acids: CASQNPSTDTQYF. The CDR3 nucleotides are TGTGCCAGCCAAAATCCTAGCACAGATACGCAGTATTTT. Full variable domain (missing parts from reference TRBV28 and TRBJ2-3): DVKVTQSSRYLVKRTGEKVFLECVQDMDHENMFWYRQDPGLGLRLIYFSYDVKMKEKGDIPEGYSVSREKKERFSLILESASTNQTSMYLCASQNPSTDTQYFGPGTRLTVL.

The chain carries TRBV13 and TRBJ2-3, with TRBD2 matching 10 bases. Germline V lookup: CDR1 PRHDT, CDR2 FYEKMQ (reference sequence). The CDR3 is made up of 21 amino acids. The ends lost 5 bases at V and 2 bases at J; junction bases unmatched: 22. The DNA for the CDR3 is TGTGCCAGCAGCCCCCAGGCCTATGGGCCTAGCGGGAGTGGTGACACAGATACGCAGTATTTT. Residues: CASSPQAYGPSGSGDTDTQYF.

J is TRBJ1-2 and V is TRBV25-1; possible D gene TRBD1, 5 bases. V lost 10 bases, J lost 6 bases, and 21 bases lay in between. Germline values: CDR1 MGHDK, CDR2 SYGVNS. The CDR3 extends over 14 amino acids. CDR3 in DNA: TGTGCCACCCAACCGGGGGACCGGGGCAATGGCTACACCTTC. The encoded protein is CATQPGDRGNGYTF.

The CDR3 region has the DNA TGTGCCAGCAGCTTAGGACAGTTCGCGAACACCGGGGAGCTGTTTTTT. Translated: CASSLGQFANTGELFF. This chain joins TRBV7-2 and TRBJ2-2; the D gene is possibly TRBD1 (5 bases). With 1 base removed from V and 0 bases from J, the gap between germline ends came to 9 bases. This CDR3 is 16 amino acids long. Per germline, CDR1 SGHTA and CDR2 FQGNSA. Full variable domain (missing parts from reference TRBV7-2 and TRBJ2-2): GAGVSQSPSNKVTEKGKDVELRCDPISGHTALYWYRQSLGQGLEFLIYFQGNSAPDKSGLPSDRFSAERTGGSVSTLTIQRTQQEDSAVYLCASSLGQFANTGELFFGEGSRLTVL.

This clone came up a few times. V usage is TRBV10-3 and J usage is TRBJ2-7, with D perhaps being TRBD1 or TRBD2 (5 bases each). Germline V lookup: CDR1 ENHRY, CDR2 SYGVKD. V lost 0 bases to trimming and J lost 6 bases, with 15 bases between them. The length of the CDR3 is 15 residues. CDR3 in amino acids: CAISESRGNRGEQYF. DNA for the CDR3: TGTGCCATCAGTGAGTCGAGGGGTAACCGGGGCGAGCAGTACTTC.

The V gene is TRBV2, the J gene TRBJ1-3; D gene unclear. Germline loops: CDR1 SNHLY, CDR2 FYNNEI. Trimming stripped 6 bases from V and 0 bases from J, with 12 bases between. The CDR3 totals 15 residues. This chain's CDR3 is CASSADQASGNTIYF. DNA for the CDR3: TGTGCCAGCAGCGCTGACCAGGCCTCTGGAAACACCATATATTTT.

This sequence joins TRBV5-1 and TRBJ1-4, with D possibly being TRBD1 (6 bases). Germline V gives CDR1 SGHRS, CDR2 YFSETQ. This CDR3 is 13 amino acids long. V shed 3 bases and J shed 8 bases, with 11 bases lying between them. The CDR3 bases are TGCGCCAGCAGCTGGGGGGCGCGGGAAAAACTGTTTTTT. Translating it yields CASSWGAREKLFF.

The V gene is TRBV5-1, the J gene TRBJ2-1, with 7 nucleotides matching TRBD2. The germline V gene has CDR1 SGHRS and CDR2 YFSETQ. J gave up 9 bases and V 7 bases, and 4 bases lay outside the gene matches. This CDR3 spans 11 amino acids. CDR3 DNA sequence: TGCGCCAGCGGGAGGGCGGGTGAGCAGTTCTTC. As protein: CASGRAGEQFF.

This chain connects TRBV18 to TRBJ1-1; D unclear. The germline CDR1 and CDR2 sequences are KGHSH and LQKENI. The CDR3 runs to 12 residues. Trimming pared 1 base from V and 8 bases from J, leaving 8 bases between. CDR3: CASSPQVREAFF. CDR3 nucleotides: TGTGCCAGCTCACCACAGGTTCGGGAAGCTTTCTTT.

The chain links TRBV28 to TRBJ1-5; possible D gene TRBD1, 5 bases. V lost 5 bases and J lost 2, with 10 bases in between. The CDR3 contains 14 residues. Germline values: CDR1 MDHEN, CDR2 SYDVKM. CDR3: CASSPPGGNQPQHF. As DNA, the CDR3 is TGTGCCAGCAGTCCCCCGGGGGGCAATCAGCCCCAGCATTTT.

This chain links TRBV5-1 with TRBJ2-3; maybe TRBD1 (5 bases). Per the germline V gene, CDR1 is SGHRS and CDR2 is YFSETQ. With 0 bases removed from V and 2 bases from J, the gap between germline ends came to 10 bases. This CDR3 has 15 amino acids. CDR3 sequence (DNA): TGCGCCAGCAGCTTGGAGGGGTTTATCACAGATACGCAGTATTTT. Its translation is CASSLEGFITDTQYF.

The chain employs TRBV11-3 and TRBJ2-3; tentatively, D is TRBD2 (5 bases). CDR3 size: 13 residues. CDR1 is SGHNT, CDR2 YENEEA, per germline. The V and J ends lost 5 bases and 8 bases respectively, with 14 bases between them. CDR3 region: CASSAMRVGTQYF. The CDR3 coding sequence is TGTGCCAGCAGCGCCATGAGGGTTGGTACGCAGTATTTT.